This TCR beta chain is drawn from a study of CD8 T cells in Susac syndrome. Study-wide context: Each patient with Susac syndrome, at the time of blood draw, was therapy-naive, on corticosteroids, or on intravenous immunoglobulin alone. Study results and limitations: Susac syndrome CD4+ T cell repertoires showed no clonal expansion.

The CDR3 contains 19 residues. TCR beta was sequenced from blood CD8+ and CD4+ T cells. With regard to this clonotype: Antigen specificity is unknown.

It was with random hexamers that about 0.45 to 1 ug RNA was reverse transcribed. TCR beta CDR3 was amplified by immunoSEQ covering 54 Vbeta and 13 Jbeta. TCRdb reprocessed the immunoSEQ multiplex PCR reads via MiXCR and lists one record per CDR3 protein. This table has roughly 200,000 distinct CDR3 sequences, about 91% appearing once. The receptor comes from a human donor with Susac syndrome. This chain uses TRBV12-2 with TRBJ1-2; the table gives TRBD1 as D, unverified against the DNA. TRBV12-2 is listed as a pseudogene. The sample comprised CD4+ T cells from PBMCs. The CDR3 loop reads CASRLANRKRDRGNYGYTF. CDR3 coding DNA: TGTGCAAGTCGCTTAGCTAACCGAAAAAGGGACAGGGGTAACTATGGCTACACCTTC.